This T cell receptor (beta chain) originates from a study of blood T cell repertoires in COVID-19. Study at large: The United States, Italy and Spain supplied acute and convalescent COVID-19 samples. In each case, the material was cDNA or gDNA derived from T cells, B-cell-depleted T cells, or PBMCs.

The CDR3 is made up of 16 amino acids. Trimming shortened V by 0 bases and J by 1 base, and 12 bases separated the two germline ends. CDR1 and CDR2 (germline): LNHNV, YYDKDF (reference sequence). How the authors handled the data: Reference gene primer amplification yielded estimated nucleated cell counts. Libraries were prepared by immunoSEQ multiplex PCR; TCRdb keeps only in-frame clonotypes and omits some of them. The DNA gave D and trimming, while V, J and clone size come from that table. The sample has more than 25,000 clones; more than 75% are singletons. The TCR sequence derives from a man aged 50 to 60 with active COVID-19. The chain has TRBV15 and TRBJ2-5, with D possibly TRBD1 on 7 matching bases. The sequenced sample consisted of peripheral blood. The CDR3 region has the DNA TGTGCCACCAGCAGAGAGTTCAGGGGGGCCCAAGAGACCCAGTACTTC. Protein: CATSREFRGAQETQYF.